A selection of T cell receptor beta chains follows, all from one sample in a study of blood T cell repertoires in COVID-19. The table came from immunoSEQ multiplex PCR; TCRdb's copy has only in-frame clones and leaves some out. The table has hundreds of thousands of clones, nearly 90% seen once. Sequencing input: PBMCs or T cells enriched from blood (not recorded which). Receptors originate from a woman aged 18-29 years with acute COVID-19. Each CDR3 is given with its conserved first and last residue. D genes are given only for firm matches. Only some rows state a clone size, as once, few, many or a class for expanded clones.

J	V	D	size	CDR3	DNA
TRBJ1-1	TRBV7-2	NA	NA	CASSLLSGEAFF	TGTGCCAGCAGCTTACTTTCCGGTGAAGCTTTCTTT
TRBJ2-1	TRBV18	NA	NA	CASSPPDTGNEQFF	TGTGCCAGCTCACCACCCGACACAGGAAATGAGCAGTTCTTC
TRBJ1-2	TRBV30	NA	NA	CAWSPETANYGYTF	TGTGCCTGGAGTCCCGAGACAGCTAACTATGGCTACACCTTC
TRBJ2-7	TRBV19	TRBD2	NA	CASSIEGLAGAGLFYEQYF	TGTGCCAGTAGTATAGAAGGACTAGCGGGGGCCGGACTCTTTTACGAGCAGTACTTC
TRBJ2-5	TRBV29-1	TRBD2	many	CSVRGTSGTPETQYF	TGCAGCGTTCGGGGGACTAGCGGGACCCCAGAGACCCAGTACTTC
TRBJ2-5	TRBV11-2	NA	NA	CASSFGNQETQYF	TGTGCCAGCAGCTTTGGCAACCAAGAGACCCAGTACTTC
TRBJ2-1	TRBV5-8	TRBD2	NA	CASSFGSGGYNEQFF	TGTGCCAGCAGCTTTGGGAGCGGGGGGTACAATGAGCAGTTCTTC
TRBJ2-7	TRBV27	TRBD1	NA	CASSLSIPDRGPYEQYF	TGTGCCAGCAGTTTATCGATCCCGGACAGGGGGCCTTACGAGCAGTACTTC
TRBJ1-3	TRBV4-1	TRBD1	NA	CASSQDRAPGNTIYF	TGCGCCAGCAGCCAGGACAGGGCCCCTGGAAACACCATATATTTT
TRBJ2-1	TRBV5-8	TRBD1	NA	CASSSGTAVYNEQFF	TGTGCCAGCAGCTCCGGGACAGCGGTCTACAATGAGCAGTTCTTC
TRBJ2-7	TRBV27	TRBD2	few	CASSLSSGRNEQYF	TGTGCCAGCAGTTTATCCAGCGGGAGGAACGAGCAGTACTTC
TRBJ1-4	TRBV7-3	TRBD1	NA	CASSPNRGWDEKLFF	TGTGCCAGCAGCCCAAACAGGGGGTGGGATGAAAAACTGTTTTTT
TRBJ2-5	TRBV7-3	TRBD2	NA	CASSLGLAGGQETQYF	TGTGCCAGCAGCTTAGGACTAGCGGGGGGACAAGAGACCCAGTACTTC
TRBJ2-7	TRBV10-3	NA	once	CAITPELTWEQYF	TGTGCCATCACCCCAGAACTGACTTGGGAGCAGTACTTC
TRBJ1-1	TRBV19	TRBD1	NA	CASSTDRGIMNTEAFF	TGTGCCAGTAGTACCGACAGGGGCATTATGAACACTGAAGCTTTCTTT
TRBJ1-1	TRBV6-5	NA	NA	CASSQGSDGTEAFF	TGTGCCAGCAGCCAGGGGTCCGACGGCACTGAAGCTTTCTTT
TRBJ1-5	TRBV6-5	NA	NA	CASNAVNSNQPQHF	TGTGCCAGCAATGCGGTGAATAGCAATCAGCCCCAGCATTTT
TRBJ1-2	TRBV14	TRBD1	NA	CASSQVHRGEGYTF	TGTGCCAGCAGCCAAGTCCACAGGGGAGAAGGCTACACCTTC
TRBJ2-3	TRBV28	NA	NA	CASSPPGGRAADTQYF	TGTGCCAGCAGCCCCCCTGGGGGCAGGGCGGCAGATACGCAGTATTTT
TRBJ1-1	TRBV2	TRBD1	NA	CASSETGYTEAFF	TGTGCCAGCAGTGAGACAGGGTACACTGAAGCTTTCTTT